The source of this T cell receptor (beta chain) is a study of cytomegalovirus exposure and HLA in healthy donors. The table came from immunoSEQ multiplex PCR; TCRdb's copy has only in-frame clones and leaves some out. This table holds over 90,000 clones, roughly 94% found once. What was sequenced was PBMCs. The origin of this receptor is a woman aged 18-30 years in good health and CMV-seronegative.

CDR3 in amino acids: CASTRGAYEQYF. The CDR3 region has the DNA TGTGCCAGCACCCGGGGTGCCTACGAGCAGTACTTC. This chain links TRBV7-9 with TRBJ2-7; D is possibly TRBD2 (5 bases). The CDR3 length is 12 residues. V lost 7 bases and J 2 bases, leaving 9 bases between the germline ends. Germline-derived CDR1 and CDR2 are SEHNR and FQNEAQ (reference sequence).